Following are 32 T cell receptor beta chains from one sample sequenced in a study of cytotoxic CD8 clonotypes in ibrutinib-treated CLL. Profiling relied on immunoSEQ multiplex PCR, and the TCRdb table lists in-frame clones only, not all of them. This sample has about 300,000 clones, with around 69% found just once. The source was PBMCs, collected at disease progression, from a patient treated with ibrutinib. These receptors all stem from a human donor with chronic lymphocytic leukemia.

V is TRBV29-1 and J is TRBJ2-3, with a tentative D call TRBD2 (6 bases). V was shortened by 3 bases and J by 4 bases, with 14 bases between the two germline ends. Germline V gene lookup returns CDR1 SQVTM and CDR2 ANQGSEA. This CDR3 has 14 amino acids. The CDR3 DNA is TGCAGCGTTGACGACGGGAGCTCTTCAGATACGCAGTATTTT. It specifies CSVDDGSSSDTQYF.

The J gene is TRBJ2-3, the V gene TRBV6-5, with D uncertain. Germline values: CDR1 MNHEY, CDR2 SVGAGI. This CDR3 region has 15 residues. Trimming removed 5 bases at V and 0 bases at J, with 12 bases between. The DNA of the CDR3 is TGTGCCAGCAGTGCCGCCGGCGGAAGCACAGATACGCAGTATTTT. Encoded protein: CASSAAGGSTDTQYF.

The chain combines TRBV7-6 with TRBJ1-1; possible D gene TRBD1, 5 bases. Germline-derived CDR1 and CDR2 are SGHVS and FNYEAQ. Trimming left V 2 bases short and J 3 bases short, with 13 bases between. This CDR3 is built from 15 residues. Here the CDR3 DNA reads TGTGCCAGCAGCTTAAATGCCCCGGGGGACACTGAAGCTTTCTTT. Translated, it gives CASSLNAPGDTEAFF.

CDR3 DNA sequence: TGTGCCAGCAGTTCCCATGGTCCTCAAGAGACCCAGTACTTC. Translation: CASSSHGPQETQYF. J is TRBJ2-5 and V is TRBV7-9; D gene uncertain. Germline V lookup: CDR1 SEHNR, CDR2 FQNEAQ (reference sequence). The V and J ends lost 6 bases and 2 bases respectively, with 13 bases between them. This CDR3 spans 14 amino acids.

Only a few counts were recorded for this clone. The chain combines TRBV9 with TRBJ2-7, with D possibly matching TRBD2 (5 bases). This CDR3 has 14 amino acids. CDR1 and CDR2 (germline): SGDLS, YYNGEE. V was cut by 4 bases and J by 2 bases, with 13 bases left in between. CDR3 sequence: CASSPGLVTYEQYF. Written as DNA, the CDR3 is TGTGCCAGCAGCCCCGGACTGGTAACCTACGAGCAGTACTTC.

The V gene is TRBV5-4, the J gene TRBJ1-2; 7 bases are a match to TRBD1. Trimming at V came to 1 base and at J to 4 bases, leaving 7 bases not matched to a gene. Germline V gene lookup returns CDR1 SGHNT and CDR2 YYREEE (reference sequence). This CDR3 contains 15 residues. The CDR3 protein is CASSLTPTGLYGYTF. For the CDR3, the DNA is TGTGCCAGCAGCTTGACCCCGACAGGGCTCTATGGCTACACCTTC. Full variable domain (outside the CDR3, taken from reference TRBV5-4 and TRBJ1-2): ETGVTQSPTHLIKTRGQQVTLRCSSQSGHNTVSWYQQALGQGPQFIFQYYREEENGRGNFPPRFSGLQFPNYSSELNVNALELDDSALYLCASSLTPTGLYGYTFGSGTRLTVV.

This clone was seen just once. V gene TRBV2 combines with J gene TRBJ1-3; tentative D call: TRBD1 (6 bases). CDR1 SNHLY and CDR2 FYNNEI come from the germline V gene. This CDR3 has 16 residues. V lost 7 bases and J lost 1, with 17 bases in between. CDR3 sequence: CASMVRTVSSGNTIYF. The CDR3 DNA is TGTGCCAGCATGGTCAGGACAGTATCATCTGGAAACACCATATATTTT. The variable domain in full, completed from reference TRBV2 and TRBJ1-3, reads EPEVTQTPSHQVTQMGQEVILRCVPISNHLYFYWYRQILGQKVEFLVSFYNNEISEKSEIFDDQFSVERPDGSNFTLKIRSTKLEDSAMYFCASMVRTVSSGNTIYFGEGSWLTVV.

This clone appeared once. The chain employs TRBV10-3 and TRBJ1-1; TRBD1 matches at 7 bases. The CDR3 sequence is 15 residues long. Trimming cost V 0 bases and J 0 bases; bases outside gene matches: 1. Looked up from germline, CDR1 is ENHRY and CDR2 is SYGVKD. CDR3 nucleotides: TGTGCCATCAGTGAGTCGGGACAGATGAACACTGAAGCTTTCTTT. It yields the protein CAISESGQMNTEAFF.

The V gene is TRBV7-2, the J gene TRBJ2-5; possibly TRBD2 for D (6 bases). The CDR3 is 16 amino acids. Germline CDR1 SGHTA, CDR2 FQGNSA. V was pared by 2 bases and J by 1 base, with 14 bases between. Here the CDR3 reads CASSLLPGTPQETQYF. The CDR3 DNA sequence: TGTGCCAGCAGCTTACTTCCTGGGACTCCCCAAGAGACCCAGTACTTC.

V usage is TRBV19 and J usage is TRBJ2-1; no clear D gene. Germline CDR1 LNHDA, CDR2 SQIVND (reference sequence). The CDR3 runs 14 residues. The V end was cut by 3 bases, the J end by 7 bases, with 13 bases between. As DNA, the CDR3 is TGTGCCAGTAGTATCCCGGACGGCTTTAATGAGCAGTTCTTC. Translated: CASSIPDGFNEQFF.

The chain joins TRBV5-4 to TRBJ1-1, with D possibly TRBD1 on 5 matching bases. Between the trimmed V and J ends, which lost 0 bases and 3 bases, there was a span of 9 bases. CDR3 length: 14 residues. Germline CDR1 SGHNT, CDR2 YYREEE (reference sequence). CDR3 amino acids: CASSLEQVYTEAFF. The CDR3 nucleotides read TGTGCCAGCAGCTTGGAACAGGTGTACACTGAAGCTTTCTTT. The variable domain in full, with the rest retrieved from reference TRBV5-4 and TRBJ1-1, is ETGVTQSPTHLIKTRGQQVTLRCSSQSGHNTVSWYQQALGQGPQFIFQYYREEENGRGNFPPRFSGLQFPNYSSELNVNALELDDSALYLCASSLEQVYTEAFFGQGTRLTVV.

CDR3 region: CASSLRDSVKATQYF. In nucleotides, the CDR3 is TGCGCCAGCAGCCTCCGGGACAGCGTTAAAGCGACCCAGTACTTC. V and J are TRBV5-1 and TRBJ2-5; the match to TRBD1 covers 7 bases. V trimming: 4 bases; J trimming: 7 bases; junction bases outside the gene matches: 13. This CDR3 comprises 15 residues. Germline V gene sequence: CDR1 SGHRS, CDR2 YFSETQ.

The chain carries TRBV5-1 and TRBJ2-3, with TRBD2 matching 7 bases. The V gene end was trimmed by 0 bases and the J gene end by 7 bases; junction bases not matched to a gene: 11. There are 16 residues in the CDR3. CDR1 is SGHRS and CDR2 is YFSETQ in the germline V gene. Here the CDR3 reads CASSLAGRSRGYTQYF. In nucleotides, the CDR3 is TGCGCCAGCAGCTTGGCCGGGAGATCGCGGGGGTATACGCAGTATTTT.

This clone was seen once. This chain links TRBV27 with TRBJ1-1, with D possibly being TRBD1 (6 bases). The germline gives CDR1 MNHEY, CDR2 SMNVEV (reference sequence). Trimming cost V 6 bases and J 1 base, with 12 bases left between them. The CDR3 extends over 14 amino acids. The CDR3 sequence is CASRSGTRNTEAFF. In DNA, the CDR3 is TGTGCCAGCAGATCCGGGACAAGGAACACTGAAGCTTTCTTT.

This chain connects TRBV10-2 to TRBJ2-1, with D maybe TRBD2 (6 bases). This CDR3 has 16 amino acids. V lost 6 bases, J lost 6 bases, and 21 bases lay in between. The germline V gene encodes CDR1 WSHSY and CDR2 SAAADI. The CDR3 sequence: CASSSPRDWGANEQFF. In nucleotides, the CDR3 is TGCGCCAGCAGCTCGCCCCGGGACTGGGGAGCCAATGAGCAGTTCTTC.

The J gene is TRBJ1-2, the V gene TRBV7-8; TRBD1 matches at 8 bases. V shed 5 bases and J 2 bases; nucleotides not matched to a gene: 10. CDR1 and CDR2 from the germline V gene are SGHVS and FQNEAQ. This CDR3 is 16 amino acids long. CDR3 in amino acids: CASSAGQGVKNYGYTF. In DNA form, the CDR3 reads TGTGCCAGCAGCGCCGGACAGGGCGTTAAAAACTATGGCTACACCTTC. Supplemented by reference TRBV7-8 and TRBJ1-2, the full variable domain reads GAGVSQSPRYKVAKRGQDVALRCDPISGHVSLFWYQQALGQGPEFLTYFQNEAQLDKSGLPSDRFFAERPEGSVSTLKIQRTQQEDSAVYLCASSAGQGVKNYGYTFGSGTRLTVV.

The chain carries TRBV29-1 and TRBJ2-7; D perhaps matches TRBD2 (7 bases). This CDR3 is built from 12 residues. Trimming removed 7 bases from V and 4 bases from J, with 14 bases in between. Germline-derived CDR1 and CDR2 are SQVTM and ANQGSEA. CDR3 loop: CSARGGSYEQYF. CDR3 DNA sequence: TGCAGCGCCAGGGGAGGGTCGTACGAGCAGTACTTC.

The V call is TRBV15, the J call TRBJ1-5; 9 nucleotides match TRBD1. The V gene end was trimmed by 3 bases and the J gene end by 1 base; junction bases not matched to a gene: 4. Germline V gene sequence: CDR1 LNHNV, CDR2 YYDKDF (reference sequence). The CDR3 consists of 16 residues. CDR3 region: CATSRDRGISNQPQHF. Here the CDR3 DNA reads TGTGCCACCAGCAGGGACAGGGGTATCAGCAATCAGCCCCAGCATTTT.

A few counts support this clone. The V call is TRBV5-1, the J call TRBJ1-6, with D tentatively TRBD1 (6 bases). Trimming took 0 bases from V and 8 from J, leaving 21 bases between them. Germline V gene lookup returns CDR1 SGHRS and CDR2 YFSETQ. This CDR3 is 18 amino acids long. The CDR3 reads CASSLGWWGALRDSPLHF. CDR3 DNA: TGCGCCAGCAGCTTGGGTTGGTGGGGGGCGCTTCGAGATTCACCCCTCCACTTT.

V and J are TRBV5-4 and TRBJ2-4, with D maybe TRBD2 (5 bases). Germline V CDR1 and CDR2: SGHNT, YYREEE (reference sequence). The V gene lost 4 bases and the J gene lost 5 bases, with 10 bases spanning the gap. The CDR3 loop spans 13 amino acids. CDR3 DNA: TGTGCCAGCAGCGTCGGGGATGAAAACATTCAGTACTTC. Encoded protein: CASSVGDENIQYF.

This clone was observed a handful of times. This chain links TRBV10-2 with TRBJ1-6, with D maybe TRBD1 (6 bases). Trimming removed 7 bases from V and 4 bases from J, with 8 bases in between. CDR3 length: 13 amino acids. Per the germline V gene, CDR1 is WSHSY and CDR2 is SAAADI. The CDR3 DNA follows: TGCGCCAGCACTGGACAGTATAATTCACCCCTCCACTTT. Amino acids: CASTGQYNSPLHF.

This clone has just one count. CDR3 nucleotide sequence: TGTGCCAGCAGCTTTGGTAGCAGCACAGATACGCAGTATTTT. This encodes CASSFGSSTDTQYF. The chain employs TRBV7-3 and TRBJ2-3, with D unresolved. The CDR3 is 14 residues long. The germline V gene encodes CDR1 SGHTA and CDR2 FQGTGA. Trimming removed 3 bases at V and 0 bases at J, with 7 bases between.

The rearrangement joins TRBV29-1 to TRBJ1-2; weak D call: TRBD1 (5 bases). V was clipped by 5 bases and J by 4 bases, with 11 bases between them. The length of the CDR3 is 12 residues. The V gene's germline CDR1 is SQVTM and CDR2 ANQGSEA. CDR3 protein: CSVFRAGYGYTF. CDR3 nucleotide sequence: TGCAGCGTTTTCAGGGCCGGCTATGGCTACACCTTC. The variable domain in full, completed from reference TRBV29-1 and TRBJ1-2, reads SAVISQKPSRDICQRGTSLTIQCQVDSQVTMMFWYRQQPGQSLTLIATANQGSEATYESGFVIDKFPISRPNLTFSTLTVSNMSPEDSSIYLCSVFRAGYGYTFGSGTRLTVV.

This clone appeared a few times. The chain carries TRBV18 and TRBJ2-7; 7 bases match TRBD1. The germline V gene encodes CDR1 KGHSH and CDR2 LQKENI. The length of the CDR3 is 12 residues. V shed 6 bases, J shed 1 base, and the junction held 0 bases outside the gene matches. The CDR3 bases are TGTGCCAGCTCCAGGGGGTCCTACGAGCAGTACTTC. This codes for CASSRGSYEQYF.

The V call is TRBV5-1, the J call TRBJ2-1, with 7 nucleotides matching TRBD1. V dropped 3 bases and J dropped 7; count of bases not matched to a gene: 10. This CDR3 region has 15 residues. CDR1 and CDR2 from the germline V gene are SGHRS and YFSETQ. The CDR3 sequence is CASSYRDRLTNEQFF. DNA for the CDR3: TGCGCCAGCAGCTACCGGGACAGACTCACAAATGAGCAGTTCTTC.

The rearrangement joins TRBV5-6 to TRBJ2-7; TRBD2 matches 7 bases. Germline CDR1 reads SGHDT; CDR2 reads YYEEEE. The CDR3 extends over 15 amino acids. The junction had 5 bases not matched to a gene; V was cut back by 0 bases and J by 2 bases. The CDR3 coding sequence is TGTGCCAGCAGCTTGGCCGGGAGGAACCCCTACGAGCAGTACTTC. Translated: CASSLAGRNPYEQYF.

This chain links TRBV7-8 with TRBJ2-5; 7 nucleotides match TRBD2. The CDR3 has 17 amino acids. Unmatched junction bases numbered 12, after V lost 2 bases and J lost 3 bases. Per the germline V gene, CDR1 is SGHVS and CDR2 is FQNEAQ. The CDR3 loop is CASSLSRRQRGEETQYF. CDR3 sequence (DNA): TGTGCCAGCAGCTTATCCCGACGCCAGCGGGGAGAAGAGACCCAGTACTTC.

The chain links TRBV13 to TRBJ2-2; the D call may be TRBD1 or TRBD2 (5 bases each). This CDR3 has 16 residues. V lost 2 bases, J lost 0 bases, and 10 bases lay in between. CDR1 and CDR2 (germline): PRHDT, FYEKMQ (reference sequence). The CDR3 loop is CASSLSMGANTGELFF. The CDR3 coding sequence is TGTGCCAGCAGCTTATCGATGGGGGCGAACACCGGGGAGCTGTTTTTT.

J is TRBJ1-4 and V is TRBV5-6, with D maybe TRBD1 (5 bases). This CDR3 region has 16 residues. Trimming removed 2 bases from V and 3 bases from J, with 14 bases in between. Per germline, CDR1 SGHDT and CDR2 YYEEEE. CDR3 sequence reads: CASSLLEGIANEKLFF. Written as DNA, the CDR3 is TGTGCCAGCAGCTTATTAGAGGGGATCGCTAATGAAAAACTGTTTTTT.

The chain uses TRBV4-1 and TRBJ2-3; D is undetermined. The CDR3 length is 13 residues. CDR1 is MGHRA and CDR2 is YSYEKL in the germline V gene. V lost 3 bases, J lost 1 base, and 5 bases lay in between. The CDR3 reads CASSQARTDTQYF. Written as DNA, the CDR3 is TGCGCCAGCAGCCAGGCTCGCACAGATACGCAGTATTTT.

The chain links TRBV29-1 to TRBJ2-1, with D perhaps being TRBD1 or TRBD2 (5 bases each). Trimming removed 6 bases from V and 9 bases from J, with 15 bases in between. CDR1 is SQVTM, CDR2 ANQGSEA, per germline. The CDR3 has 12 amino acids. In DNA form, the CDR3 reads TGCAGCGTCTCCGGGACCGCAAGTGAGCAGTTCTTC. Its translation: CSVSGTASEQFF.

The chain carries TRBV28 and TRBJ2-1; D is perhaps TRBD2 (5 bases). V lost 1 base and J 0 bases, leaving 7 bases between the germline ends. Germline values: CDR1 MDHEN, CDR2 SYDVKM. The CDR3 contains 15 residues. In nucleotides, the CDR3 is TGTGCCAGCAGTTTATCGGGAAGCTCCTACAATGAGCAGTTCTTC. It specifies CASSLSGSSYNEQFF.